This section outlines one T cell receptor (beta chain) sequence together with its context. The target antigen is unknown. Profiling relied on immunoSEQ multiplex PCR, and the TCRdb table lists in-frame clones only, not all of them. Found here are more than 85,000 clones, about 94% of them singletons; the top ten hold 0.4% to 0.65%. These data belong to a study of graft-versus-host responses after intestinal transplantation. Whole-study context: Every transplant recipient was induced with anti-thymocyte globulin, then maintained on tacrolimus and steroids for around 3 years.

CDR1 is MDHEN and CDR2 is SYDVKM in the germline V gene. There are 15 residues in the CDR3. V was clipped by 2 bases and J by 0 bases, with 8 bases between them. The source material was unstimulated CD8+ T cells sorted from spleen or lymph node cells, sampled before intestinal transplant. The TCR sequence derives from a human donor who received an intestinal transplant. This chain uses TRBV28 with TRBJ2-1; D ambiguous. The CDR3 reads CASSLLQSSYNEQFF. CDR3 nucleotides: TGTGCCAGCAGTTTACTACAAAGCTCCTACAATGAGCAGTTCTTC.